The clone carrying this T cell receptor (beta chain) has a count of ten or more. Its target is unknown. Arm-PCR of CDR3 regions and iRepertoire HTBI primers were used to build TCR beta libraries. TCRdb reprocessed the multiplex PCR reads via MiXCR and lists one record per CDR3 protein. The table records around 500,000 distinct CDR3 sequences, 12% of them present only once. The data are from a study of regulatory T cells in long-lasting Graves disease. General observations from the study: It was in persistent disease that TRBV28, TRBJ1-2 and TRBJ2-5 were favored.

The time point here: newly diagnosed GD, antithyroid drugs for less than 3 months. The TCR library was made from RNA that had been extracted from PBMCs in TRIzol. V gave up 0 bases and J gave up 0 bases, with 5 bases separating them. The CDR3 totals 14 residues. Germline CDR1 GTSNPN, CDR2 SVGIG (reference sequence). This sample was also put to use in a study of T cells in Graves' hyperthyroidism and ophthalmopathy.

The V and J genes are TRBV30 and TRBJ2-2; D is ambiguous. Sequences were derived from peripheral blood mononuclear cells (PBMCs), sampled at new diagnosis, from a patient treated with antithyroid drugs. The sequence was obtained from a woman aged 25 to 39 with Graves disease. The CDR3 DNA sequence: TGTGCCTGGAGTGTGCCAGCGAACACCGGGGAGCTGTTTTTT. It translates to CAWSVPANTGELFF.